This TCR beta chain was retrieved from a study of T cell changes during pregnancy in multiple sclerosis (dated by TCRdb to 2018 to 2020). Looking at the study overall: The study looked at changes in the T cell repertoire across pregnancy in women with multiple sclerosis.

Libraries came from the immunoSEQ multiplex PCR assay. Not all clones reach the TCRdb copy of this immuneACCESS table, which keeps in-frame sequences only. Checked studies attribute under half of the gap to unresolved V genes and leave the rest unexplained. For this sample there are approximately 69,000 clones; roughly 94% appear just once. The ten largest account for about 0.5% of the sample. As for this clone: The target of this receptor is not known. Base qualities are not provided; no much larger clone lies one nucleotide away.

Reading the germline V gene gives CDR1 SGHTA and CDR2 FQGNSA. The V end loses 1 base and the J end loses 4 bases, and a stretch of 14 bases separates them. CDR3 length: 15 amino acids, cysteine to phenylalanine. Here the CDR3 DNA is all that survives: 45 bases in frame from base 1. The sample was peripheral blood, taken in the third trimester of pregnancy. This TCR derives from a female donor with multiple sclerosis, enrolled in a pregnancy study. This sequence uses TRBV7-2 and TRBJ2-7; the D region possibly corresponds to TRBD2 (6 bases align). CDR3 region: CASSLVLGLRYEQYF. The DNA sequence reads TGTGCCAGCAGCTTAGTTTTGGGACTTCGTTACGAGCAGTACTTC.